This T cell receptor beta chain comes out of a study of response to subunit inactivated influenza vaccine. Unmatched junction bases numbered 7, after V lost 5 bases and J lost 5 bases. The germline V gene has CDR1 SGHRS and CDR2 YFSETQ. There are 15 residues in the CDR3. This clonotype was observed a handful of times. TCRdb independently ran MiXCR on the RT-PCR reads; one entry per CDR3 protein. The sample comprises over 800,000 distinct CDR3 sequences, approximately 21% of which are singletons, and roughly a tenth rests with the top ten. The specimen comprised PBMCs from blood, sampled 5 to 6 days after vaccination. This TCR was sampled from a man aged 45-60 years who received an inactivated influenza vaccine. This chain connects TRBV5-1 to TRBJ2-5; 12 nucleotides line up with TRBD1. The CDR3 is CASSSGTGGSETQYF. The CDR3 DNA is TGCGCCAGCAGTTCCGGGACAGGGGGCTCGGAGACCCAGTACTTC.